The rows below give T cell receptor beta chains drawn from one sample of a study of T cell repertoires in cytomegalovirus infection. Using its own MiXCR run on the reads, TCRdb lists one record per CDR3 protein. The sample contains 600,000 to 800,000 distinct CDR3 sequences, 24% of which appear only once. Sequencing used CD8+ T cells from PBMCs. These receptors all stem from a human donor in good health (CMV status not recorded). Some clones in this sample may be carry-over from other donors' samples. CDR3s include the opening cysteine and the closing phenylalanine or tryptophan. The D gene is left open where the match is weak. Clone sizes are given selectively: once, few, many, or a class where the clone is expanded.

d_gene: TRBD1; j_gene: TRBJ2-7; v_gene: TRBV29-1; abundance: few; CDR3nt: TGCAGCGTTACCGGGACAGGGGGCGAGCAGTACTTC; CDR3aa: CSVTGTGGEQYF
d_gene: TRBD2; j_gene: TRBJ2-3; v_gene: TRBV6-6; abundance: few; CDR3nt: TGTGCCAGCAGTTACGCTACTAGCGGGCCAGATACGCAGTATTTT; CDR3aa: CASSYATSGPDTQYF
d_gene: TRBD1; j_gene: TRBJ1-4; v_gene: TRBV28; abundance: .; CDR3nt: TGTGCCAGCAGCCTGTGGGATCGGGGACAGAATGAAAAACTGTTTTTT; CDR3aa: CASSLWDRGQNEKLFF
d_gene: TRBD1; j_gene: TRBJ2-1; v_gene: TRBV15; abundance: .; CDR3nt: TGTGCCACCAGCAGCAACAGGGGGAACTACAATGAGCAGTTCTTC; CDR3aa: CATSSNRGNYNEQFF
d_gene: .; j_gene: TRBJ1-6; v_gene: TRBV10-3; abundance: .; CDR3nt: TGTGCCATCAGAGCTGATATTTGGGGGGGCAGGACGTATAATTCACCCCTCCACTTT; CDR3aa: CAIRADIWGGRTYNSPLHF
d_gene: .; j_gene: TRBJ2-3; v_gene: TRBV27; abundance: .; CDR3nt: TGTGGGGCGGGACAGTTTGGCACAGATACGCAGTATTTT; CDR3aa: CGAGQFGTDTQYF
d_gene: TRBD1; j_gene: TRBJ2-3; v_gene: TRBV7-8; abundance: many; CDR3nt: TGTGCCAGCGGGACAGGGATAAAAAGCACAGATACGCAGTATTTT; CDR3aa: CASGTGIKSTDTQYF
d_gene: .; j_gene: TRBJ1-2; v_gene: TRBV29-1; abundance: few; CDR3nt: TGCAGCGTTGAATACGAGCTTAACTATGGCTACACCTTC; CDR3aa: CSVEYELNYGYTF
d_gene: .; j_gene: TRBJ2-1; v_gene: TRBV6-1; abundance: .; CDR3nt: TGTACCAGCAGTTATAACAATGAGCAGTTCTTC; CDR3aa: CTSSYNNEQFF
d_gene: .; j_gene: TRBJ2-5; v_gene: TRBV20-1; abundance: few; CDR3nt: TGCAGTGCTAGTTTCCGGGAGACCCAGTACTTC; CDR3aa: CSASFRETQYF
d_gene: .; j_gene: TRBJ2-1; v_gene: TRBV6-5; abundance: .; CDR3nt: TGTGCCAGCAGTTACTCGGGGATTTGGGATGAGCAGTTCTTC; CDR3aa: CASSYSGIWDEQFF
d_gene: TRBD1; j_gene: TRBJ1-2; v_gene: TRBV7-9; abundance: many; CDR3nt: TGTGCCAGCAGCAAGGTTGACAGGGGGCACTATGGCTACACCTTC; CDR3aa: CASSKVDRGHYGYTF
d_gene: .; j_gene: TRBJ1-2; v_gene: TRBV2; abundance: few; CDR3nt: TGTGCCAGCCACCCCGACCCGACGGGGGGCTACACCTTC; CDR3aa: CASHPDPTGGYTF
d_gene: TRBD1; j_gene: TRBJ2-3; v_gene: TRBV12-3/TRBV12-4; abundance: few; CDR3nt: TGTGCCAGCAGTTTAGTAGTAGGGGCAGGGGGAAATACAGATACGCAGTATTTT; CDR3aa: CASSLVVGAGGNTDTQYF
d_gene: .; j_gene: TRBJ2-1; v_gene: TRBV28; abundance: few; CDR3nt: TGTGCCAGCAGCCAAGGACAGAGCAATGAGCAGTTCTTC; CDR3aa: CASSQGQSNEQFF
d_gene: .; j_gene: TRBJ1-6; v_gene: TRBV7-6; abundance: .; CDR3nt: TGTGCCAGCAGCGCCCAGGGGTCCTATAATTCACCCCTCCACTTT; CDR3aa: CASSAQGSYNSPLHF
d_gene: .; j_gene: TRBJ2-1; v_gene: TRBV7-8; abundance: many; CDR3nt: TGTGCCAGCAGCTTGAGTTCCAATGAGCAGTTCTTC; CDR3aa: CASSLSSNEQFF
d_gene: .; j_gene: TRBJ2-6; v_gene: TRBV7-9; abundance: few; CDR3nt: TGTGCCAGCAGCTCCGACGGGACTGGGGCCAACGTCCTGACTTTC; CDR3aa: CASSSDGTGANVLTF
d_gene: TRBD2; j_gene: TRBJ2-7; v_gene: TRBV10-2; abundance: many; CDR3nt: TGCGCCAGCAGTGAGTCCCTAGCGGGGGGGCTCTACGAGCAGTACTTC; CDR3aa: CASSESLAGGLYEQYF
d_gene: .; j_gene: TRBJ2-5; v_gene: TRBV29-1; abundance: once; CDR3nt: TGCAGCGTTGAAGATCTCCCGCAGGGGGGGACACAAGAGACCCAGTACTTC; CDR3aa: CSVEDLPQGGTQETQYF
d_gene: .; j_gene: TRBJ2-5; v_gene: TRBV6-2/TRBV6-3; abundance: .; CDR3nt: TGTGCCAGCAGTCCTATTGGGGGGCGATTTTCCGTCGAGTACTTC; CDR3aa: CASSPIGGRFSVEYF
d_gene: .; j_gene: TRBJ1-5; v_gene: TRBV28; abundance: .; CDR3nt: TGTGCCAGCAGCTGGGAAAATCAGCCCCAGCATTTT; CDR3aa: CASSWENQPQHF
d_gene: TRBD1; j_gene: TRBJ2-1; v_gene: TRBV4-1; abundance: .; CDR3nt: TGTGCCAGCAGCCAAGGGCAGGGGGCATTTGAGCAGTTCTTC; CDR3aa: CASSQGQGAFEQFF
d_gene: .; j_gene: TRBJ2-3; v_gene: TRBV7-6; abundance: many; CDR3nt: TGTGCCAGCAGCTTAAGAACAGGGCCCACAGATACGCAGTATTTT; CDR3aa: CASSLRTGPTDTQYF
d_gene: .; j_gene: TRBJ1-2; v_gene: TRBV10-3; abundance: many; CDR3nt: TGTGCCATCAGTGAGCCGACCTATCTCTGGGACTATGGCTACACCTTC; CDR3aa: CAISEPTYLWDYGYTF
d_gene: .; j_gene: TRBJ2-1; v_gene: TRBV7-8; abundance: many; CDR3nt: TGTGCCAGCAGCTTAGCAGGGGGCGGGGACAATGAGCAGTTCTTC; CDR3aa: CASSLAGGGDNEQFF
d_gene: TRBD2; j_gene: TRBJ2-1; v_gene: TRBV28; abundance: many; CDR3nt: TGTGCCAGCAGTTACCACGGGGGGGCTCCCTACAATGAGCAGTTCTTC; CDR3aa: CASSYHGGAPYNEQFF
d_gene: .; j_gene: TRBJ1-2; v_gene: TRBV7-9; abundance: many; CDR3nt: TGTGCCAGCAGCTTAGAGAGAACGAAGGAGGACGGCTACACCTTC; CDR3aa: CASSLERTKEDGYTF
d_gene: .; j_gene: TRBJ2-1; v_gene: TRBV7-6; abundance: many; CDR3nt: TGTGCCAGCAGCTCCTTGGGTGAGCAGTTCTTC; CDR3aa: CASSSLGEQFF
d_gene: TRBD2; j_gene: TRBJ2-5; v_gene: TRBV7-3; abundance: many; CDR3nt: TGTGCCAGCAGCAATAGCGGGGGATCAGAGACCCAGTACTTC; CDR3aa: CASSNSGGSETQYF
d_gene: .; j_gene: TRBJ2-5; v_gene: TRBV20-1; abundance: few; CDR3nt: TGCAGTGCTAGAGATCTTTTCGGTTCGCACAGGGTTGGCCAAGAGACCCAGTACTTC; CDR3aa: CSARDLFGSHRVGQETQYF
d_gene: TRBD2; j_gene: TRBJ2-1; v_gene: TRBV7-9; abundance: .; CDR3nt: TGTGCCAGCACCCCCCCCCGGGGACTAGCGGCGGGTGAGCAGTTCTTC; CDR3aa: CASTPPRGLAAGEQFF
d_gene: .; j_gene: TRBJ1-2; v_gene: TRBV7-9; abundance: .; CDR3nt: TGTGCCAGCAGCATCGGACAGGGCTACACCTTC; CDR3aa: CASSIGQGYTF
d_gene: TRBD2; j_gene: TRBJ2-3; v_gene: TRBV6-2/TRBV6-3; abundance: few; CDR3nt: TGTGCCAGCAGTTACTCGAGGGCTAGCGGGAACACAGATACGCAGTATTTT; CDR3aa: CASSYSRASGNTDTQYF
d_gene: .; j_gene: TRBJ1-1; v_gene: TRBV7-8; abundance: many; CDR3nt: TGTGCCAGCAGCCTCTTAGAACGCAGGGGATACACTGAAGCTTTCTTT; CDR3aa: CASSLLERRGYTEAFF